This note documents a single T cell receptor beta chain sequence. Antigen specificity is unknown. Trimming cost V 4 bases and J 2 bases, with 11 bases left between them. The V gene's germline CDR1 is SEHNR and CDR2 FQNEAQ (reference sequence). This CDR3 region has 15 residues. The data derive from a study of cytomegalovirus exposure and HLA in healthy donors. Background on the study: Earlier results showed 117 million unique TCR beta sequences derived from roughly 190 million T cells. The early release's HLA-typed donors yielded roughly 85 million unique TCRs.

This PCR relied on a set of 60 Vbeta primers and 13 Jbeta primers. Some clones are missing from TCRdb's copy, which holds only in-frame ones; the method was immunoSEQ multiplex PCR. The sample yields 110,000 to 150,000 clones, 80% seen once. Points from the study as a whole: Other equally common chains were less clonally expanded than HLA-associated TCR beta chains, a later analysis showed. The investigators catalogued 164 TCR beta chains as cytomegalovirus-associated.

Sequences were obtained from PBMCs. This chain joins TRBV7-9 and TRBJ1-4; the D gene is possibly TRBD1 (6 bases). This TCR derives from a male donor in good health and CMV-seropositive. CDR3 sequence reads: CASSSGQTTNEKLFF. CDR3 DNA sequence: TGTGCCAGCAGCTCCGGACAGACGACTAATGAAAAACTGTTTTTT.